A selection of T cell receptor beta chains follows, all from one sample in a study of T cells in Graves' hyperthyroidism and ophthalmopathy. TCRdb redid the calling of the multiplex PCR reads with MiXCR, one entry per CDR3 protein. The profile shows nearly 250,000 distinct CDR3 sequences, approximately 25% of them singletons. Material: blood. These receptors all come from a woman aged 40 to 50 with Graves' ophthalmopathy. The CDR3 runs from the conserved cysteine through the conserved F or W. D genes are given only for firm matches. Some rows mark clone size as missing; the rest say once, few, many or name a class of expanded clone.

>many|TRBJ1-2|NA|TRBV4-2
CASSQGWTYGYTF
TGTGCCAGCAGCCAAGGTTGGACTTATGGCTACACCTTC
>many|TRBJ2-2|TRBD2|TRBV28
CASSGLADSTGELFF
TGTGCCAGCAGTGGACTAGCGGATTCCACCGGGGAGCTGTTTTTT
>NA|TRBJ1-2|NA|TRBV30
CAWSAGGAGGYTF
TGTGCCTGGAGTGCCGGGGGCGCGGGGGGCTACACCTTC
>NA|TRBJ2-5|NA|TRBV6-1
CASRRGEGRAETQYF
TGTGCCAGCAGGCGAGGTGAGGGCCGGGCGGAGACCCAGTACTTC
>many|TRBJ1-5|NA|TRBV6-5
CASSYGGEGNQPQHF
TGTGCCAGCAGTTACGGAGGGGAGGGAAATCAGCCCCAGCATTTT
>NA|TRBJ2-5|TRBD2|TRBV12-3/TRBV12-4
CASSRLAGGGETQYF
TGTGCCAGCAGCCGACTAGCGGGAGGGGGTGAGACCCAGTACTTC
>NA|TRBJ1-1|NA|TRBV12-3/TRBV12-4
CASRPSKGTEAFF
TGTGCCAGCAGACCAAGTAAAGGCACTGAAGCTTTCTTT
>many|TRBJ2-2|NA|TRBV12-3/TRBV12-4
CASSHRALNTGELFF
TGTGCCAGCAGTCACCGGGCCCTGAACACCGGGGAGCTGTTTTTT
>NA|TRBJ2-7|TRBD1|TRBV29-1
CSVLAGTGVEQYF
TGCAGCGTTTTAGCCGGGACAGGGGTCGAGCAGTACTTC
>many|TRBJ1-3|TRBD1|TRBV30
CAWTAGGTGNTIYF
TGTGCCTGGACAGCAGGGGGGACTGGAAACACCATATATTTT
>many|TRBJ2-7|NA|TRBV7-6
CASSLETLGDQYF
TGTGCCAGCAGCTTAGAGACTTTGGGGGACCAGTACTTC
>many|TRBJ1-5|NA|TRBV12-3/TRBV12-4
CASSFRIGTLDQPQHF
TGTGCCAGCAGTTTTAGGATCGGGACACTAGATCAGCCCCAGCATTTT
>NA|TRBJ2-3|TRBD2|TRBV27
CASSTPAREGRDTQYF
TGTGCCAGCAGTACCCCGGCGCGGGAGGGTAGGGATACGCAGTATTTT
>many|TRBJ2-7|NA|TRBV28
CASSSLTGTDSYEQYF
TGTGCCAGCAGCTCACTTACCGGGACGGACTCCTACGAGCAGTACTTC
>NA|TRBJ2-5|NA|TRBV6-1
CASSDGKGSWETQYF
TGTGCCAGCAGTGATGGCAAGGGCTCGTGGGAGACCCAGTACTTC
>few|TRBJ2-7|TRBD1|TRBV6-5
CASSYSRRGLLGQYF
TGTGCCAGCAGTTACTCGCGCAGGGGGTTATTAGGGCAGTACTTC
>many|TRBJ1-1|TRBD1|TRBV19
CASSSGQGRNTEAFF
TGTGCCAGTAGTTCGGGACAGGGAAGGAACACTGAAGCTTTCTTT
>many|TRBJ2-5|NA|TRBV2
CASSEEGLTGETQYF
TGTGCCAGCAGTGAGGAGGGGCTGACAGGAGAGACCCAGTACTTC
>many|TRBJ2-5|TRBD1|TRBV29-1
CSVEGDRGQETQYF
TGCAGCGTTGAAGGGGACAGGGGCCAAGAGACCCAGTACTTC
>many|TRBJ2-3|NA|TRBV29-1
CSVVSGFTDTQYF
TGCAGCGTTGTTTCGGGCTTCACAGATACGCAGTATTTT
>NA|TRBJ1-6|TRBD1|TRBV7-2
CASSSGHGQGNSPLHF
TGTGCCAGCAGCTCAGGGCATGGACAGGGGAATTCACCCCTCCACTTT
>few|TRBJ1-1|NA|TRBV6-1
CASNMIMNTEASF
TGTGCCAGCAACATGATAATGAACACTGAAGCTTCCTTT
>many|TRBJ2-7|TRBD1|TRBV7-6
CASSPTTPGTGNINEQYF
TGTGCCAGCAGCCCCACCACCCCCGGGACAGGGAATATCAACGAGCAGTACTTC
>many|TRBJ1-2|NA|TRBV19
CASSSRGGRTNYGYTF
TGTGCCAGTAGTAGCCGCGGAGGGAGGACCAACTATGGCTACACCTTC
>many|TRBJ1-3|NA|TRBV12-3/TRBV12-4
CASSLEGPTSGNTIYF
TGTGCCAGCAGTTTAGAGGGACCGACCTCTGGAAACACCATATATTTT
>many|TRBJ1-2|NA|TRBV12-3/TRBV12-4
CASSLDQGDYGYTF
TGTGCCAGCAGTTTAGATCAGGGCGACTATGGCTACACCTTC
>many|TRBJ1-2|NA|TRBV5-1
CASSLATGYDYTF
TGCGCCAGCAGCTTGGCCACGGGGTATGACTACACCTTC
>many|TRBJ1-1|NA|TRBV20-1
CSAREGARTEAFF
TGCAGTGCTAGAGAGGGGGCGAGGACTGAAGCTTTCTTT